Sequencing of this T cell receptor (beta chain) was carried out in a study of T-cell reconstitution after alpha-beta-depleted transplantation in children. Preparation of the TCRbeta library used unique molecular identifiers. TCRdb reprocessed the PCR reads via MiXCR and lists one record per CDR3 protein. Among around 94,000 distinct CDR3 sequences, 5% to 6% were seen once, and the ten largest hold 5.5% to 7%. Comments on this clonotype: Its antigen is unknown.

Germline CDR1 is SGHRS and CDR2 is YFSETQ. J lost 6 bases, V lost 2 bases, and 7 bases had no gene match. The CDR3 is 14 amino acids. The study, taken as a whole, reports: Newly made T cells mostly supplied T-cell counts and diversity one year after transplant. Where alpha-beta T cells came from about two months after transplant was reportedly several hundred expanded graft clones.

The receptor was isolated from a female patient between 2 and 15 years old who had a stem cell transplant for Fanconi anemia, so the T cells may come from the graft donor. The gene calls are TRBV5-1 and TRBJ1-2; 7 positions match TRBD1. Sample: PBMCs, mostly from graft donor cells, taken 60 days after TCRalphabeta/CD19-depleted stem cell transplant. The chain's CDR3 is CASSFYRGEDGYTF. Written as DNA, the CDR3 is TGCGCCAGCAGCTTCTACAGGGGAGAAGATGGCTACACCTTC.